These 9 T cell receptor beta chains came from one sample sequenced in a study of blood T cell repertoires in COVID-19. The protocol was immunoSEQ multiplex PCR, while the TCRdb copy is restricted to in-frame clones and leaves out a portion. There are some 97,000 clones in the sample; roughly 87% occur only once, and about 6.9% lies in the top ten. What was sequenced was peripheral blood. These receptors were obtained from a man aged 25 to 40 in a cohort sampled during active COVID-19.

The chain combines TRBV3-1 (or the pseudogene TRBV3-2) with TRBJ2-4, with unresolved D. Germline lookup yields CDR1 LGHDT and CDR2 YNNKEL (reference sequence). CDR3 size: 13 residues. Trimming pared 4 bases from V and 7 bases from J, leaving 11 bases between. The CDR3 sequence is CASSPRGSNIQYF. The CDR3 region has the DNA TGTGCCAGCAGCCCCCGAGGATCGAACATTCAGTACTTC.

The CDR3 region is CSVGGGANYGYTF. Here the CDR3 DNA reads TGCAGCGTCGGAGGGGGCGCGAACTATGGCTACACCTTC. The V call is TRBV29-1, the J call TRBJ1-2; 7 bases fit TRBD1. The V and J ends lost 6 bases and 2 bases, in that order; junction bases with no gene match: 6. The germline V gene has CDR1 SQVTM and CDR2 ANQGSEA. The CDR3 spans 13 residues.

The chain uses TRBV5-1 and TRBJ2-5; the D is unclear. Trimming shortened V by 5 bases and J by 5 bases, and 13 bases separated the two germline ends. The germline V gene encodes CDR1 SGHRS and CDR2 YFSETQ. This CDR3 is 13 amino acids long. CDR3 DNA: TGCGCCAGCAGACCAGCGTCGCTGGAGACCCAGTACTTC. Protein: CASRPASLETQYF.

The rearrangement uses TRBV6-5 and TRBJ1-2, with D possibly matching TRBD1 (6 bases). The CDR3 is 14 residues long. Germline assignment: CDR1 MNHEY and CDR2 SVGAGI. V lost 4 bases, J lost 4 bases, and 13 bases lay in between. CDR3 sequence reads: CASSSPGQLYGYTF. DNA of the CDR3: TGTGCCAGCAGTTCCCCAGGACAGCTCTATGGCTACACCTTC.

The chain combines TRBV12-3 or TRBV12-4 with TRBJ2-7; perhaps TRBD1 as D (6 bases). V dropped 2 bases and J dropped 6 bases, with 11 bases sitting between them. The CDR3 totals 13 residues. For the CDR3, the DNA is TGTGCCAGCAGTTTATTCGGGACACGCGAGCAGTACTTC. This codes for CASSLFGTREQYF.

The V call is TRBV2, the J call TRBJ2-5, with a possible D match to TRBD2 (6 bases). Trimming cost V 7 bases and J 3 bases, with 18 bases left between them. CDR3 size: 15 residues. CDR1 and CDR2 from the germline V gene are SNHLY and FYNNEI. In nucleotides, the CDR3 is TGTGCCAGCACTGGGAGGAGTGGTGGGGAAGAGACCCAGTACTTC. This sequence encodes CASTGRSGGEETQYF.

The chain is built from TRBV7-9 and TRBJ1-4; unclear D gene. The germline V gene encodes CDR1 SEHNR and CDR2 FQNEAQ (reference sequence). CDR3 length equals 15 residues. The V gene lost 7 bases and the J gene lost 2 bases, with 14 bases spanning the gap. CDR3 region: CASTPSSHTNEKLFF. The CDR3 DNA reads as TGTGCCAGCACCCCTTCAAGCCACACTAATGAAAAACTGTTTTTT.

This clone was detected a few times. The CDR3: CASSPTGDNQPQHF. The CDR3 DNA reads TGCGCCAGCAGCCCCACGGGGGACAATCAGCCCCAGCATTTT. The chain has TRBV5-1 and TRBJ1-5, with D possibly being TRBD1 (5 bases). This CDR3 comprises 14 residues. Trimming left V 4 bases short and J 3 bases short, with 11 bases between. The germline V gene encodes CDR1 SGHRS and CDR2 YFSETQ.

This chain links TRBV7-2 with TRBJ2-3, with a possible D match to TRBD2 (6 bases). The germline V gene has CDR1 SGHTA and CDR2 FQGNSA. V was clipped by 4 bases and J by 6 bases, with 17 bases between them. The CDR3 spans 15 residues. The DNA of the CDR3 is TGTGCCAGCAGCTCGGTGGGGGGTTCAGGGGATACGCAGTATTTT. Amino acid sequence: CASSSVGGSGDTQYF.